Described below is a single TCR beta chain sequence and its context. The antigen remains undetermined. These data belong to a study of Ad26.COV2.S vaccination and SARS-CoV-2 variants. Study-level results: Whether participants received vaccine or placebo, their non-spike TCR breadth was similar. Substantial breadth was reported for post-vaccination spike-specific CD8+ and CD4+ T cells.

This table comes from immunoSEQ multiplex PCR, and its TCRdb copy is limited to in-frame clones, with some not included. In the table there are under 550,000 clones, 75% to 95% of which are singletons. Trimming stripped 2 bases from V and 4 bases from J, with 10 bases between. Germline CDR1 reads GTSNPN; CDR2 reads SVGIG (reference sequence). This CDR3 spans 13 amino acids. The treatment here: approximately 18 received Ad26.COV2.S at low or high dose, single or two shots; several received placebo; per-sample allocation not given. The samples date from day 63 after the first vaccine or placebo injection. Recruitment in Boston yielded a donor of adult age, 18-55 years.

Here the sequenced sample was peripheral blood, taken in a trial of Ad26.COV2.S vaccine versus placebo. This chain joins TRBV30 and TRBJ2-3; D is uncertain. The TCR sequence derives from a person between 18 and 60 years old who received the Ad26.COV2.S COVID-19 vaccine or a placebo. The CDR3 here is CAWSPVASDTQYF. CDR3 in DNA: TGTGCCTGGAGTCCCGTAGCCTCAGATACGCAGTATTTT.